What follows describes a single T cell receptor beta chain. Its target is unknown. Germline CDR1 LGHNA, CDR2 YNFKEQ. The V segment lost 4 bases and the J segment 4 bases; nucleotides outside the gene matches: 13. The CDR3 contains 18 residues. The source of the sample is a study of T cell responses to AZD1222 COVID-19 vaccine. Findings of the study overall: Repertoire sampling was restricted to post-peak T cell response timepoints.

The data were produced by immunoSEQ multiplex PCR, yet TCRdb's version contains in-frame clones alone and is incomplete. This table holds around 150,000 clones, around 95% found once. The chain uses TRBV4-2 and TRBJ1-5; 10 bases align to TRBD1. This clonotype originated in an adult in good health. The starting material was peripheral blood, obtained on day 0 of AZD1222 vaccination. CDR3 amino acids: CASSLGTGEGGLNQPQHF. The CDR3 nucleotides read TGTGCCAGCAGCCTCGGGACAGGGGAAGGGGGTTTGAATCAGCCCCAGCATTTT.